This TCR beta chain was obtained from a study of OX40 agonist ivuxolimab in advanced cancers. Study-wide background: At doses from 0.01 to 10 mg/kg, patients were given intravenous ivuxolimab every 2 weeks. Three patients got partial responses; one had hepatocellular carcinoma and two had cutaneous melanoma.

Per the germline V gene, CDR1 is MDHEN and CDR2 is SYDVKM. V lost 4 bases and J lost 8, with 18 bases in between. CDR3 length: 15 amino acids. Blood samples were obtained at baseline, cycle 4 day 1, and cycle 7 day 1. Notes on this clone: The antigen is undetermined.

Produced via immunoSEQ multiplex PCR; TCRdb's table is partial and in-frame only. The sample yields 85,000 to 100,000 clones, 94% seen once. General observations from the study: CD4+ T cells averaged fewer expanded clones than CD8+ T cells.

Material: CD4+ or CD8+ T cells sorted from blood, obtained in a trial of the OX40 agonist ivuxolimab. The receptor was isolated from an adult with an advanced solid tumor such as melanoma, head and neck, liver or kidney cancer. The gene calls are TRBV28 and TRBJ2-1; D perhaps matches TRBD2 (5 bases). The CDR3 protein is CASSSPSLAGDEQFF. CDR3 sequence (DNA): TGTGCCAGCAGTTCTCCTAGCTTGGCCGGCGATGAGCAGTTCTTC. Full variable domain (missing parts from reference TRBV28 and TRBJ2-1): DVKVTQSSRYLVKRTGEKVFLECVQDMDHENMFWYRQDPGLGLRLIYFSYDVKMKEKGDIPEGYSVSREKKERFSLILESASTNQTSMYLCASSSPSLAGDEQFFGPGTRLTVL.